The 9 T cell receptor beta chains presented below share a single source sample, sequenced in a study of prognosis after radiotherapy for stage I lung cancer. Amplification of the TCR beta CDR3 (from genomic DNA) was done by two-round multiplex PCR. First-round PCR, the initial amplification, used primers specific to each TRBV and TRBJ gene. TCRdb passed the multiplex PCR reads through MiXCR, listing each CDR3 protein once. Altogether 25,000 to 35,000 distinct CDR3 sequences are present, under 60% being singletons, with the ten largest covering 15% to 20%. Sequences were derived from PBMCs, sampled before or after stereotactic body radiation therapy (not recorded which). Receptors were obtained from a donor over 45 with non-small cell lung cancer.

Note on this clonotype: An end of the junction does not agree with germline; a read error may underlie this. This chain joins TRBV11-3 and TRBJ2-7; D is possibly TRBD1 or TRBD2 (5 bases each). Germline V gene sequence: CDR1 SGHNT, CDR2 YENEEA. CDR3 length equals 15 residues. The CDR3 DNA follows: TGTGCCAACAGCTCAGGGACCCTAGGTATCTACGAGCAGTACTTC. Its translation: CANSSGTLGIYEQYF.

This clonotype appeared many times. The chain joins TRBV7-9 to TRBJ1-4; possibly TRBD1 for D (5 bases). The germline gives CDR1 SEHNR, CDR2 FQNEAQ (reference sequence). Trimming cost V 0 bases and J 8 bases, with 10 bases left between them. The length of the CDR3 is 14 residues. CDR3 residues: CASSLAHQGEKLFF. The CDR3 DNA follows: TGTGCCAGCAGCTTAGCGCACCAGGGAGAAAAACTGTTTTTT.

As regards this clonotype: It is likely a read error: a sequence one base away is far more abundant. Here the CDR3 reads CASSRLEVETQYF. Written as DNA, the CDR3 is TGTGCCAGCAGTCGACTAGAGGTAGAGACCCAGTACTTC. The V call is TRBV6-2 or TRBV6-3, the J call TRBJ2-5; weak D call: TRBD2 (6 bases). Trimming took 5 bases from V and 4 from J, leaving 11 bases between them. The CDR3 is made up of 13 amino acids. Germline V gives CDR1 MNHEY, CDR2 SVGEGT.

This clonotype has ten or more counts. The gene calls are TRBV6-2 or TRBV6-3 and TRBJ2-1, with 9 bases aligning to TRBD1. The J segment lost 9 bases and the V segment lost 5 bases, leaving 11 bases of the junction unmatched. Germline lookup yields CDR1 MNHEY and CDR2 SVGEGT. This CDR3 contains 15 residues. The CDR3 protein is CASSTGTGYMGEQFF. The DNA of the CDR3 is TGTGCCAGCAGTACCGGGACAGGGTACATGGGTGAGCAGTTCTTC.

This clonotype was observed at least ten times. The V and J genes are TRBV2 and TRBJ1-1, with a possible D match to TRBD1 (5 bases). In germline, CDR1 is SNHLY, CDR2 FYNNEI. The V gene lost 7 bases and the J gene lost 8 bases, with 14 bases spanning the gap. The CDR3 contains 12 residues. CDR3 protein: CASNRGVKEAFF. The CDR3 DNA is TGTGCCAGCAACCGAGGGGTCAAGGAAGCTTTCTTT. Full variable domain (rest looked up from reference TRBV2 and TRBJ1-1): EPEVTQTPSHQVTQMGQEVILRCVPISNHLYFYWYRQILGQKVEFLVSFYNNEISEKSEIFDDQFSVERPDGSNFTLKIRSTKLEDSAMYFCASNRGVKEAFFGQGTRLTVV.

This clonotype was seen many times. The chain joins TRBV5-1 to TRBJ2-7; D is uncertain. The CDR3 is 14 residues long. V lost 2 bases, J lost 6 bases, and 15 bases lay in between. CDR1 SGHRS and CDR2 YFSETQ come from the germline V gene. Here the CDR3 reads CASSFNPFYPEQYF. Written as DNA, the CDR3 is TGCGCCAGCAGCTTCAATCCTTTCTACCCCGAGCAGTACTTC.

This clonotype was observed once. The rearrangement uses TRBV9 and TRBJ2-7; the D is unclear. Germline assignment: CDR1 SGDLS and CDR2 YYNGEE. V lost 4 bases and J lost 6, with 20 bases in between. The CDR3 covers 15 residues. The CDR3 DNA reads as TGTGCCAGCAGCCAACTTACGGGCGAGGCCCCCGAGCAGTACTTC. It encodes CASSQLTGEAPEQYF. The whole variable domain, remainder taken from reference TRBV9 and TRBJ2-7, is DSGVTQTPKHLITATGQRVTLRCSPRSGDLSVYWYQQSLDQGLQFLIQYYNGEERAKGNILERFSAQQFPDLHSELNLSSLELGDSALYFCASSQLTGEAPEQYFGPGTRLTVT.

This clonotype has ten or more counts. This chain links TRBV9 with TRBJ1-2; no clear D. The CDR3 length is 13 residues. The ends were cut back, 2 bases at V and 9 bases at J, with 14 bases in the middle. Germline V lookup: CDR1 SGDLS, CDR2 YYNGEE. CDR3 coding DNA: TGTGCCAGCAGCGTGACCGGGGATAGTAGCTACACCTTC. Protein sequence: CASSVTGDSSYTF. Based on the CDR3 plus reference TRBV9 and TRBJ1-2, the full variable domain is DSGVTQTPKHLITATGQRVTLRCSPRSGDLSVYWYQQSLDQGLQFLIQYYNGEERAKGNILERFSAQQFPDLHSELNLSSLELGDSALYFCASSVTGDSSYTFGSGTRLTVV.

This clonotype was seen ten or more times. The chain links TRBV27 to TRBJ1-4, with no clear D. V lost 2 bases to trimming and J lost 3 bases, with 7 bases between them. Germline values: CDR1 MNHEY, CDR2 SMNVEV (reference sequence). This CDR3 comprises 14 residues. The CDR3 DNA follows: TGTGCCAGCAGTTTAAGGGTGCCTAATGAAAAACTGTTTTTT. Residues: CASSLRVPNEKLFF.